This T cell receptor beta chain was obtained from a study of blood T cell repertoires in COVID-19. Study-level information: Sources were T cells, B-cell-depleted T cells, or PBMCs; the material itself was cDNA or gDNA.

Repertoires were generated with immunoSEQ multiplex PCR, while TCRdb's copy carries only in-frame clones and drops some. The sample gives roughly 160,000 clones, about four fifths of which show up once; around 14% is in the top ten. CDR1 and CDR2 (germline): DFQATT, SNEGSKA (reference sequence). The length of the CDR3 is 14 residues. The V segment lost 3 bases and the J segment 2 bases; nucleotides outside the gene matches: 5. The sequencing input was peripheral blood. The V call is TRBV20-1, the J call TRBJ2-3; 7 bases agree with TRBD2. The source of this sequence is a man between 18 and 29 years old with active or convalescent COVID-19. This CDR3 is CSASLAGFTDTQYF. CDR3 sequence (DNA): TGCAGTGCTAGTTTAGCGGGCTTCACAGATACGCAGTATTTT.